These 22 T cell receptor beta chains were all obtained from the same sample, sequenced in a study of blood T cell repertoires in COVID-19. Libraries were prepared by immunoSEQ multiplex PCR; TCRdb keeps only in-frame clonotypes and omits some of them. The data contain under 350,000 clones, approximately 90% of them seen just once; the ten biggest clones take up about 4.6%. The source material was peripheral blood. Receptor source: a man aged 35 to 55 with acute or convalescent COVID-19.

This clone showed up just once. The chain combines TRBV27 with TRBJ1-2, with 8 bases that match TRBD1. CDR3 length equals 14 residues. From germline, CDR1 is MNHEY and CDR2 SMNVEV (reference sequence). V lost 3 bases to trimming and J lost 6 bases; unmatched junction nucleotides: 6. CDR3 in DNA: TGTGCCAGCAGTTTGACCGGACAGGGCCATGGCTACACCTTC. It yields the protein CASSLTGQGHGYTF.

The DNA for the CDR3 is TGTGCCAGCCCTCTCCAGGTCGGGGGGCACGCTGAAGCTTTCTTT. This translates into CASPLQVGGHAEAFF. The V gene is TRBV19, the J gene TRBJ1-1; D possibly corresponds to TRBD1 (6 bases). CDR3 length equals 15 residues. The V gene lost 9 bases and the J gene lost 6 bases, with 23 bases spanning the gap. Germline-derived CDR1 and CDR2 are LNHDA and SQIVND (reference sequence).

This clone was counted a few times. This chain links TRBV7-3 with TRBJ1-2; 9 bases agree with TRBD1. The CDR3 runs to 14 residues. V trimming: 2 bases; J trimming: 8 bases; junction bases outside the gene matches: 6. Germline CDR1 reads SGHTA; CDR2 reads FQGTGA. This CDR3 is CASSLLGQGDGYTF. The CDR3 region has the DNA TGTGCCAGCAGCTTATTGGGACAGGGCGACGGCTACACCTTC.

This sequence joins TRBV15 and TRBJ1-1; D is undetermined. The CDR3 has 15 amino acids. Between the trimmed V and J ends, which lost 1 base and 0 bases, there was a span of 9 bases. Per the germline V gene, CDR1 is LNHNV and CDR2 is YYDKDF (reference sequence). The CDR3, as DNA: TGTGCCACCAGCAGAGGGGCGACGGTGAACACTGAAGCTTTCTTT. Translating gives CATSRGATVNTEAFF.

The chain has TRBV6-5 and TRBJ1-6; unclear D gene. The CDR3 length is 14 residues. V was pared by 4 bases and J by 5 bases, with 9 bases between. From germline, CDR1 is MNHEY and CDR2 SVGAGI. The CDR3 here is CASSLDLNNSPLHF. CDR3 nucleotides: TGTGCCAGCAGTTTGGACTTAAATAATTCACCCCTCCACTTT.

The chain joins TRBV12-3 or TRBV12-4 to TRBJ1-5; 7 bases match TRBD1. The CDR3 sequence is 13 residues long. V lost 3 bases to trimming and J lost 8 bases; unmatched junction nucleotides: 4. The CDR3 is CASSFTGVKPQHF. The CDR3 DNA sequence: TGTGCCAGCAGTTTCACAGGGGTAAAGCCCCAGCATTTT.

The chain has TRBV6-1 and TRBJ1-2, with D tentatively TRBD1 (5 bases). CDR3 length equals 15 residues. V lost 1 base and J 7 bases, leaving 16 bases between the germline ends. Germline CDR1 MNHNS, CDR2 SASEGT. The CDR3 spells CASSEGGGMGGGYTF. CDR3 nucleotide sequence: TGTGCCAGCAGTGAAGGAGGAGGGATGGGGGGTGGCTACACCTTC.

A single count supports this clone. V is TRBV6-5 and J is TRBJ2-7; TRBD2 might be the D (5 bases). Trimming removed 6 bases from V and 2 bases from J, with 11 bases in between. The CDR3 totals 13 residues. From germline, CDR1 is MNHEY and CDR2 SVGAGI. The CDR3 spells CASSIGIPYEQYF. The CDR3 coding sequence is TGTGCCAGCAGCATCGGGATTCCCTACGAGCAGTACTTC.

V and J are TRBV28 and TRBJ1-2; 7 bases agree with TRBD1. Germline-derived CDR1 and CDR2 are MDHEN and SYDVKM. The CDR3 sequence is 13 residues long. V lost 5 bases, J lost 4 bases, and 4 bases stayed unmatched. The CDR3 loop reads CASSPGQSYGYTF. The CDR3, as DNA: TGTGCCAGCAGTCCGGGACAGAGCTATGGCTACACCTTC.

This clone was seen a single time. The genes are TRBV27 and TRBJ2-7; 7 bases agree with TRBD1. This CDR3 is built from 15 residues. With V trimmed by 8 bases and J by 3 bases, 13 bases remained unmatched. Germline loops: CDR1 MNHEY, CDR2 SMNVEV (reference sequence). This chain's CDR3 is CASQSVDRAGYEQYF. The CDR3 DNA reads as TGTGCCAGCCAATCTGTCGACAGGGCAGGCTACGAGCAGTACTTC.

Concerning this clone: This specimen includes other DNA sequences encoding the same CDR3. The chain links TRBV19 to TRBJ1-2; 7 bases map to TRBD1. CDR1 and CDR2 from the germline V gene are LNHDA and SQIVND (reference sequence). The V and J ends lost 6 bases and 4 bases, in that order; junction bases with no gene match: 5. CDR3 length: 13 residues. CDR3 nucleotides: TGTGCCAGTAGCCCAACAGGGGCCTATGGCTACACCTTC. Translated, it gives CASSPTGAYGYTF.

As concerns this clone: An end of the junction differs from the germline gene, which may be a read error. This chain links TRBV29-1 with TRBJ1-4; 8 bases match TRBD1. This CDR3 spans 17 amino acids. The germline gives CDR1 SQVTM, CDR2 ANQGSEA. CDR3 in amino acids: CSVQDTGGVATNEKLFF. DNA for the CDR3: TGCAGCGTTCAAGATACAGGGGGGGTTGCAACTAATGAAAAACTGTTTTTT.

The V call is TRBV29-1, the J call TRBJ1-2; 10 bases line up with TRBD1. This CDR3 spans 13 amino acids. The V segment lost 7 bases and the J segment 8 bases; nucleotides outside the gene matches: 10. From germline, CDR1 is SQVTM and CDR2 ANQGSEA. CDR3 in DNA: TGCAGCGCCGAGGGACAGGGGCAAAAAGGCTACACCTTC. This translates into CSAEGQGQKGYTF.

J is TRBJ1-1 and V is TRBV30, with TRBD1 identical over 8 bases. Germline-derived CDR1 and CDR2 are GTSNPN and SVGIG (reference sequence). V shed 7 bases, J shed 3 bases, and the junction held 7 bases outside the gene matches. The CDR3 sequence is 13 residues long. CDR3: CASDRGWDTEAFF. CDR3 bases: TGTGCCTCCGACAGGGGTTGGGACACTGAAGCTTTCTTT.

The chain joins TRBV18 to TRBJ1-4; TRBD1 matches 8 bases. Germline loops: CDR1 KGHSH, CDR2 LQKENI. The J segment lost 8 bases and the V segment lost 4 bases, leaving 9 bases of the junction unmatched. The CDR3 is 15 amino acids. DNA for the CDR3: TGTGCCAGCTCACGGAGTAGAGGACAGGGAGAAAAACTGTTTTTT. Its protein is CASSRSRGQGEKLFF. Supplemented by reference TRBV18 and TRBJ1-4, the full variable domain reads NAGVMQNPRHLVRRRGQEARLRCSPMKGHSHVYWYRQLPEEGLKFMVYLQKENIIDESGMPKERFSAEFPKEGPSILRIQQVVRGDSAAYFCASSRSRGQGEKLFFGSGTQLSVL.

The chain is built from TRBV3-1 (or the pseudogene TRBV3-2) and TRBJ1-4, with 7 bases fitting TRBD1. This CDR3 contains 13 residues. Germline V lookup: CDR1 LGHDT, CDR2 YNNKEL (reference sequence). V gave up 3 bases and J gave up 8 bases; unmatched junction bases: 3. The CDR3 here is CASSQRDSEKLFF. The CDR3 coding sequence is TGTGCCAGCAGCCAGAGGGACAGCGAAAAACTGTTTTTT.

The chain joins TRBV20-1 to TRBJ1-2, with a weak D call TRBD1 (6 bases). V shed 5 bases and J shed 7 bases, with 11 bases lying between them. Germline-derived CDR1 and CDR2 are DFQATT and SNEGSKA (reference sequence). This CDR3 has 11 amino acids. CDR3 loop: CSAFGTTGYTF. CDR3 DNA: TGCAGTGCTTTCGGGACAACTGGCTACACCTTC.

J is TRBJ2-7 and V is TRBV2; TRBD2 is a possible D gene (6 bases). The germline V and J ends were trimmed by 7 bases and 5 bases, with 12 bases remaining between them. Germline CDR1 and CDR2: SNHLY and FYNNEI. This CDR3 is 12 amino acids long. CDR3 loop: CASMGTGDEQYF. CDR3 DNA: TGTGCCAGCATGGGGACGGGAGACGAGCAGTACTTC.

The chain combines TRBV29-1 with TRBJ1-1; D remains ambiguous. CDR3 length equals 13 residues. Germline V CDR1 and CDR2: SQVTM, ANQGSEA. With 6 bases removed from V and 0 bases from J, the gap between germline ends came to 11 bases. As DNA, the CDR3 is TGCAGCGTGAGTAGCCATTTGAACACTGAAGCTTTCTTT. This translates into CSVSSHLNTEAFF.

This chain uses TRBV6-6 with TRBJ2-7; a weak D match, TRBD2 (5 bases). The V end was cut by 6 bases, the J end by 4 bases, with 19 bases between. This CDR3 is built from 15 residues. Germline V gene sequence: CDR1 MNHNY, CDR2 SVGAGI (reference sequence). The CDR3 sequence is CASSPGWGTDYEQYF. The CDR3 DNA follows: TGTGCCAGCAGCCCGGGGTGGGGTACGGATTACGAGCAGTACTTC.

The CDR3 DNA reads TGTGCCAGCAGTCTTAACTATGGCTACACCTTC. Residues: CASSLNYGYTF. The chain uses TRBV2 and TRBJ1-2; D is unclear. V was clipped by 5 bases and J by 1 base, with 2 bases between them. Germline CDR1 and CDR2: SNHLY and FYNNEI. This CDR3 spans 11 amino acids. The full variable domain, in which reference TRBV2 and TRBJ1-2 provide the parts outside the CDR3, is EPEVTQTPSHQVTQMGQEVILRCVPISNHLYFYWYRQILGQKVEFLVSFYNNEISEKSEIFDDQFSVERPDGSNFTLKIRSTKLEDSAMYFCASSLNYGYTFGSGTRLTVV.

V and J are TRBV3-1 (or the pseudogene TRBV3-2) and TRBJ2-3, with 8 bases fitting TRBD2. Trimming removed 4 bases from V and 0 bases from J; junction bases left unmatched: 6. Germline CDR1 is LGHDT and CDR2 is YNNKEL (reference sequence). The CDR3 runs to 16 residues. The CDR3 DNA reads TGTGCCAGCAGCCCCTTAGCGGGGACGAGCACAGATACGCAGTATTTT. This sequence encodes CASSPLAGTSTDTQYF.